The T cell receptor (beta chain) described here comes from a study of EBV T-cell therapy then PD-1 blockade in nasopharyngeal carcinoma. Regarding time point: 266 days after commencement of treatment, after nivolumab therapy. The treatment here: AdE1-LMPpoly-expanded autologous EBV-specific T-cell therapy followed by anti-PD-1 nivolumab. With regard to this clone: The antigen is unknown.

The junction had 7 bases not matched to a gene; V was cut back by 3 bases and J by 5 bases. Germline V gene sequence: CDR1 MDHEN, CDR2 SYDVKM. The CDR3 is 15 residues long. Only in-frame clones appear in the TCRdb table, and some are missing; sequencing was by immunoSEQ multiplex PCR. The data hold around 19,000 clones, with 84% observed a single time. This specimen consisted of CD8+ T cells from blood, obtained around day 270 from a patient whose treatment included autologous EBV-specific T cells and nivolumab. The clonotype comes from a man aged 35-49 years with nasopharyngeal carcinoma. This chain uses TRBV28 with TRBJ2-1, with 7 bases that match TRBD1. Here the CDR3 DNA reads TGTGCCAGCAGTTTCCCCCCGACAGGGAACAATGAGCAGTTCTTC. Protein product: CASSFPPTGNNEQFF.